This is a list of T cell receptor beta chains from one sample in a study of neurological immune-mediated disorders. One entry per CDR3 protein, called by TCRdb with MiXCR from the 5' RACE reads. The table shows 80,000 to 95,000 distinct CDR3 sequences, with around 3.5% occurring only once. Specimen: PBMCs. These receptors all come from a woman in her forties or fifties with multiple sclerosis. CDR3s leave out the opening cysteine and the closing phenylalanine or tryptophan. The D gene is left open where the match is weak.

length | D | V | CDR3
11 | NA | TRBV29-1 | SVASGVGEKLF
9 | NA | TRBV20-1 | SAGTLYEQY
13 | NA | TRBV7-9 | ASSLASARDEKLF
12 | TRBD1 | TRBV4-3 | ASSQDGDRETQY
11 | NA | TRBV19 | ASSIGLSQPQH
12 | TRBD2 | TRBV5-1 | ASSLKGLAGEQY
10 | NA | TRBV15 | ATSSDSYEQY
13 | NA | TRBV15 | ATSRGTDSNQPQH
13 | NA | TRBV6-1 | ASSLLSISNQPQH
11 | NA | TRBV6-1 | ASRTANTGELF
11 | NA | TRBV18 | ASSPEFGETQY
12 | NA | TRBV20-1 | SARKRDSQETQY
10 | NA | TRBV29-1 | SVAVGGNTIY
14 | TRBD2 | TRBV7-9 | ALTGQRGRNTGELF
13 | NA | TRBV5-1 | ASSLKSGGNYGYT
13 | NA | TRBV15 | ATSRDRNSNQPQH
17 | NA | TRBV7-6 | ASSLNRRQTTYHTDTQY
12 | TRBD1 | TRBV11-2 | ASSLGARGLETF
13 | TRBD1 | TRBV12-3/TRBV12-4 | ASSPWRGPGTEAF
9 | NA | TRBV5-1 | ASSTRGRNT
14 | NA | TRBV27 | ASSSYGGLYTDTQY
11 | NA | TRBV6-2/TRBV6-3 | ASSYDRAYEQY
17 | NA | TRBV7-2 | ASSLDVWGAVRSYNEQF
16 | NA | TRBV12-3/TRBV12-4 | ASTPTEGSISGANVLT
12 | TRBD1 | TRBV18 | ASSPDRVVDEQY
11 | NA | TRBV20-1 | SARMLGSGEQY
12 | TRBD1 | TRBV6-5 | ASRTGQPNQPQH
17 | TRBD2 | TRBV4-3 | ASSQDRASGVSGANVLT
15 | TRBD1 | TRBV7-2 | ASSLDPTGTGSGGYT
18 | TRBD2 | TRBV28 | ASSSPQSGGPQGYYNEQF
11 | NA | TRBV6-2/TRBV6-3 | ASMRDRNSPLH
15 | TRBD2 | TRBV5-1 | ASSLVTSGGQKETQY
12 | NA | TRBV10-3 | AITGAGQEETQY
10 | NA | TRBV12-3/TRBV12-4 | ASSHKLGTQY
13 | NA | TRBV5-1 | ASSRSPTLDEKLF
11 | NA | TRBV29-1 | SVIESSYNEQF
16 | NA | TRBV6-2/TRBV6-3 | ASTSTEAQRTTNEKLF
10 | TRBD2 | TRBV20-1 | SAVGLVYEQY
12 | NA | TRBV6-2/TRBV6-3 | ASRPGGSNQPQH
12 | TRBD1 | TRBV5-1 | ASTPGQLNSPLH
11 | NA | TRBV20-1 | SARDLGTGELF